The subject of this entry is one TCR beta chain. Method: immunoSEQ multiplex PCR; TCRdb's copy keeps in-frame clones and lacks some. The repertoire has about 7,600 clones, 88% of them found once; the top ten carry about 2.3%. Time point of the sample: week 3, after first cycle of checkpoint inhibitor. The sample belongs to a study of blood T cell dynamics during melanoma immunotherapy. Sequencing used blood, obtained from a patient treated with checkpoint blockade. This clonotype was obtained from a human donor with melanoma.

The CDR3 protein is CASSPTGYDGNQPQHF. The CDR3 coding sequence is TGTGCCAGCAGCCCTACAGGGTACGATGGCAATCAGCCCCAGCATTTT. The chain carries TRBV7-2 and TRBJ1-5, with D possibly matching TRBD1 (6 bases). V gave up 5 bases and J gave up 2 bases, with 16 bases separating them. Germline CDR1 is SGHTA and CDR2 is FQGNSA. The length of the CDR3 is 16 residues.